This T cell receptor beta chain was observed in a study of T cell repertoires in cytomegalovirus infection. Study summary: Matching HLA type, along with CMV infection, was indicated by public TCR beta signatures.

The V gene end was trimmed by 8 bases and the J gene end by 5 bases; junction bases not matched to a gene: 8. The germline V gene encodes CDR1 ENHRY and CDR2 SYGVKD. The CDR3 runs to 14 residues. This clonotype was detected only a few times. As yet, its antigen is unknown. Study results and caveats: CMV carriers having the relevant HLA were flagged by cumulative public TCR beta family frequency. The ex vivo response was dominated by HLA-C-restricted CMV-specific TCR beta clonotypes.

TCRdb fed the reads into MiXCR, producing one record per CDR3 protein. Of about 830,000 distinct CDR3 sequences in the sample, around a third were seen once. Specimen: cultured CD8+ T cells from PBMCs, collected from culture after CMV antigen stimulation. The receptor was isolated from a human donor in good health (CMV status not recorded). Some clones in this sample may be carry-over from other donors' samples. This rearrangement joins TRBV10-3 to TRBJ2-5; 10 nucleotides match TRBD1. The CDR3 region is CAIGGTGVRETQYF. For the CDR3, the DNA is TGTGCCATCGGGGGGACAGGGGTGAGGGAGACCCAGTACTTC.